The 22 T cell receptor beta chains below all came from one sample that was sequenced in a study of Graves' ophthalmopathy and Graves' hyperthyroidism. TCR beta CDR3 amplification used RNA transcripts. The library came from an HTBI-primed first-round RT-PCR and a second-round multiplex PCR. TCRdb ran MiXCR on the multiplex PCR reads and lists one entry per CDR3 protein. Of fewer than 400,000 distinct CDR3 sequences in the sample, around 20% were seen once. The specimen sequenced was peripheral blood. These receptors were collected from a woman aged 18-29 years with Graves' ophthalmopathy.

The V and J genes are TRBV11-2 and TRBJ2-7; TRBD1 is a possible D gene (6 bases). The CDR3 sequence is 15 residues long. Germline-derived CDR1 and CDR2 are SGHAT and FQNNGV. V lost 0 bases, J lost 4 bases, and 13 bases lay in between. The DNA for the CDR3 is TGTGCCAGCAGCTTAGAGTGGGGGCGCGGATACGAGCAGTACTTC. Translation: CASSLEWGRGYEQYF.

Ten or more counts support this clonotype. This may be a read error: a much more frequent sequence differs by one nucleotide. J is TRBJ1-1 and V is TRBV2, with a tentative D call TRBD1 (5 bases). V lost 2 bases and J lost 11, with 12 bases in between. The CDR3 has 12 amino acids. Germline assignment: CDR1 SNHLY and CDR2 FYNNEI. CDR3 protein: CASSESWRGAFF. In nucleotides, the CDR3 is TGTGCCAGCAGTGAAAGTTGGAGGGGTGCTTTCTTT.

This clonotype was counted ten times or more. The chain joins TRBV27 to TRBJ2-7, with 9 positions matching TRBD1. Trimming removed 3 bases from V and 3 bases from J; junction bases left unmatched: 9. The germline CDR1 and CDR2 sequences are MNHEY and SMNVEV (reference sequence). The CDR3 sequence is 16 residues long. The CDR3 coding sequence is TGTGCCAGCAGTTTCTATCCGGGACAGGGTGTCTACGAGCAGTACTTC. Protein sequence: CASSFYPGQGVYEQYF.

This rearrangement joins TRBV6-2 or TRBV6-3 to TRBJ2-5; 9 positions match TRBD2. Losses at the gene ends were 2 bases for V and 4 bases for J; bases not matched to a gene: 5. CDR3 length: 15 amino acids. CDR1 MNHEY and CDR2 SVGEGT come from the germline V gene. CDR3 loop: CASSYGGRATETQYF. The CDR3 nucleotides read TGTGCCAGCAGTTACGGCGGGAGGGCCACAGAGACCCAGTACTTC.

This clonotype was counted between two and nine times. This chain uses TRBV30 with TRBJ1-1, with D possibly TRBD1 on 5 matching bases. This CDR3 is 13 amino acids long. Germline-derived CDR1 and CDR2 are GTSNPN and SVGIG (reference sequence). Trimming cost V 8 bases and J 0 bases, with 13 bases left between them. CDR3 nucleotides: TGTGCCCGAGGGGCAGGGCTGAACACTGAAGCTTTCTTT. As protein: CARGAGLNTEAFF.

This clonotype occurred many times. CDR3 amino acids: CASSLSLGGWTQYF. CDR3 DNA: TGTGCCAGCAGTTTAAGCCTCGGCGGGTGGACCCAGTACTTC. This rearrangement joins TRBV28 to TRBJ2-5, with D perhaps matching TRBD2 (5 bases). Trimming removed 2 bases from V and 7 bases from J, with 14 bases in between. CDR3 length equals 14 residues. From germline, CDR1 is MDHEN and CDR2 SYDVKM.

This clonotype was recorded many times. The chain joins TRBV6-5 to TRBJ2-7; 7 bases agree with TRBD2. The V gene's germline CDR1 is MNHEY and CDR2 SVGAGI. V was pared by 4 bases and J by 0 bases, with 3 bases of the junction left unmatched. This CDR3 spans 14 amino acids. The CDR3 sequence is CASSLGGYSYEQYF. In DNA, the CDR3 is TGTGCCAGCAGTTTGGGGGGGTACTCCTACGAGCAGTACTTC.

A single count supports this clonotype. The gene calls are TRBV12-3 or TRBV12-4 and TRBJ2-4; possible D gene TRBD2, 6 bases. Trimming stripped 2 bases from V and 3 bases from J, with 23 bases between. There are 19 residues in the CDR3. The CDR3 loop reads CASSLFGGLEILGKNIQYF. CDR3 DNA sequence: TGTGCCAGCAGTTTATTCGGGGGTTTGGAGATTTTAGGCAAAAACATTCAGTACTTC.

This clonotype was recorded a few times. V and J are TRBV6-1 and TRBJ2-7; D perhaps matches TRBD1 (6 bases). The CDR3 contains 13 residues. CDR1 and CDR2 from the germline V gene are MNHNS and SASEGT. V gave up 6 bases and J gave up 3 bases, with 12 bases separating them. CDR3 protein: CASRVMDSYEQYF. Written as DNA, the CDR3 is TGTGCCAGCAGGGTGATGGACAGCTACGAGCAGTACTTC.

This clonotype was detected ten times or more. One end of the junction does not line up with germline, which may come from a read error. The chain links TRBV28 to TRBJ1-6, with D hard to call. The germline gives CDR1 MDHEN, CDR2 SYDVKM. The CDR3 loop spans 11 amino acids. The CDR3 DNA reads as TGTGCCGGCAGTTTTCACTCACCCCTCCACTTT. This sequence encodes CAGSFHSPLHF.

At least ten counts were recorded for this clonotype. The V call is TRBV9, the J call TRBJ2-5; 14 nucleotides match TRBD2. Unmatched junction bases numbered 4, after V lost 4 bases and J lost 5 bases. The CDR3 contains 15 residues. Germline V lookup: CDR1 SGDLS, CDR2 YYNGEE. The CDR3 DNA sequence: TGTGCCAGCAGCCGAGGACTAGCGGGAGGCGAGACCCAGTACTTC. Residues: CASSRGLAGGETQYF.

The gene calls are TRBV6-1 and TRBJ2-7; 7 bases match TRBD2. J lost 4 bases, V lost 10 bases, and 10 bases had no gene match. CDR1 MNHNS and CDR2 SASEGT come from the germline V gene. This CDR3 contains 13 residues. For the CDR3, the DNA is TGTGCCACCGGCCGGGGCGGGAGTTACGAGCAGTACTTC. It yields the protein CATGRGGSYEQYF.

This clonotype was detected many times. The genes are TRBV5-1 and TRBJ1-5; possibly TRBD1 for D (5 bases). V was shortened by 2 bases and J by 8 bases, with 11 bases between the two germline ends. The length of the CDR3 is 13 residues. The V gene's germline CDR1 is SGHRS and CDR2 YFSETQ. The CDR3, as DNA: TGCGCCAGCAGCTTAGGGCGGGGGGAGCCCCAGCATTTT. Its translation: CASSLGRGEPQHF. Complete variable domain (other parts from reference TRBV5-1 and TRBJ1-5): KAGVTQTPRYLIKTRGQQVTLSCSPISGHRSVSWYQQTPGQGLQFLFEYFSETQRNKGNFPGRFSGRQFSNSRSEMNVSTLELGDSALYLCASSLGRGEPQHFGDGTRLSIL.

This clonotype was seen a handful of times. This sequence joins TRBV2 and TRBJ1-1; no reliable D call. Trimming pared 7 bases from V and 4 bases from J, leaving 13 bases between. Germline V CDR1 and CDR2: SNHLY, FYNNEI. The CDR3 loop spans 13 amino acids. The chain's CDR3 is CASIPEVGTEAFF. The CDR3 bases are TGTGCCAGCATCCCTGAGGTGGGCACTGAAGCTTTCTTT.

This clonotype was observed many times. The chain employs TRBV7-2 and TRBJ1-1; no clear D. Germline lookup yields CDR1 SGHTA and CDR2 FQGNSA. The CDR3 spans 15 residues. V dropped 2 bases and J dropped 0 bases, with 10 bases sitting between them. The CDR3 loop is CASSLFAGLNTEAFF. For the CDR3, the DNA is TGTGCCAGCAGCTTATTCGCCGGTCTGAACACTGAAGCTTTCTTT.

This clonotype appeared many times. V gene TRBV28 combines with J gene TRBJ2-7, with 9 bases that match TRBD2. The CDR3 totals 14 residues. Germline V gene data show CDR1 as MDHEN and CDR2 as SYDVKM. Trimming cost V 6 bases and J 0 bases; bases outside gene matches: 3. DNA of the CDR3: TGTGCCAGCAGGCTACTAGCGGGCTCCTACGAGCAGTACTTC. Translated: CASRLLAGSYEQYF. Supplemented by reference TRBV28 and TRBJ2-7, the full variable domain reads DVKVTQSSRYLVKRTGEKVFLECVQDMDHENMFWYRQDPGLGLRLIYFSYDVKMKEKGDIPEGYSVSREKKERFSLILESASTNQTSMYLCASRLLAGSYEQYFGPGTRLTVT.

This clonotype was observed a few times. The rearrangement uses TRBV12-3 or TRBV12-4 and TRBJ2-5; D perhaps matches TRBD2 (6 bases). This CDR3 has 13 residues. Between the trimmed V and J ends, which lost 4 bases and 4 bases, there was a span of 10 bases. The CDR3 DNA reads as TGTGCCAGCAGTTCGGTGGGAGGAGAGACCCAGTACTTC. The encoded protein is CASSSVGGETQYF.

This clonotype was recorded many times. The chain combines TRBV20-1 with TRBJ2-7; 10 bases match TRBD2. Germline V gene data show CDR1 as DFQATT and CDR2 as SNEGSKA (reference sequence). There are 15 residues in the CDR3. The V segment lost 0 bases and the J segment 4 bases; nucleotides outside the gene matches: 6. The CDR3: CSARELAGIGYEQYF. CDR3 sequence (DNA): TGCAGTGCTAGAGAACTAGCGGGAATAGGGTACGAGCAGTACTTC.

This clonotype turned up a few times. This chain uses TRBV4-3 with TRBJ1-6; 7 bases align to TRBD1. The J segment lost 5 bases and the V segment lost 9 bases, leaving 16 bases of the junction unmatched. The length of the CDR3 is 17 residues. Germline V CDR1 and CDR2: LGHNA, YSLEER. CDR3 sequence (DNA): TGCGCCAGACTGCCGGAAAGACAGGGAATGGATAATTCACCCCTCCACTTT. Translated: CARLPERQGMDNSPLHF.

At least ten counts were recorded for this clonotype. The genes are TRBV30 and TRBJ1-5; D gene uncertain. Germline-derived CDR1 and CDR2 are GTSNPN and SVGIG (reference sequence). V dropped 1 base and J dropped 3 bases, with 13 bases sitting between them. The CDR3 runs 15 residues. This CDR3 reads CAWSGEGVLNQPQHF. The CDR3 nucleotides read TGTGCCTGGAGTGGAGAGGGCGTCCTCAATCAGCCCCAGCATTTT.

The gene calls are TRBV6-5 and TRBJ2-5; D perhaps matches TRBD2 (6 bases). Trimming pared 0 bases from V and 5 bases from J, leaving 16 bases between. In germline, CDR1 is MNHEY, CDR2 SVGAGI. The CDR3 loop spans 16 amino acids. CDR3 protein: CASSYSGGRGSETQYF. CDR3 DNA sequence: TGTGCCAGCAGTTACTCTGGGGGGAGAGGGTCCGAGACCCAGTACTTC.

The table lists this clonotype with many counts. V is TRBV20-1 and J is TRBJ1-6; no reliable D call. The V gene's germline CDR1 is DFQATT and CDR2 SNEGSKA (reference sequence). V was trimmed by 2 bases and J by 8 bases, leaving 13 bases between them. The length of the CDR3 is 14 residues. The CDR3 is CSARSVAIDSPLHF. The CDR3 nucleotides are TGCAGTGCTAGATCGGTAGCTATAGATTCACCCCTCCACTTT.